Following are 19 T cell receptor beta chains from one sample sequenced in a study of shared clonotypes between healthy human individuals. Using immunoSEQ multiplex PCR, the repertoire was profiled, and TCRdb retains in-frame clones only, with some absent. The data show roughly 1,000,000 clones, approximately 80% seen once. Material for sequencing was memory CD4+ T cells from PBMCs. Subset defined: CD45RA-negative fraction. The receptors were gathered from a man aged 18 to 29 in good health. Some clones in this sample may be carry-over from other donors' samples.

The chain recombines TRBV5-1 with TRBJ2-2, with D perhaps matching TRBD1 (6 bases). Germline V lookup: CDR1 SGHRS, CDR2 YFSETQ. V was shortened by 1 base and J by 4 bases, with 11 bases between the two germline ends. The length of the CDR3 is 15 residues. The CDR3 DNA follows: TGCGCCAGCAGCTTGTTTGCAGGGGTCACCGGGGAGCTGTTTTTT. It yields the protein CASSLFAGVTGELFF. Full variable domain (remainder filled in from reference TRBV5-1 and TRBJ2-2): KAGVTQTPRYLIKTRGQQVTLSCSPISGHRSVSWYQQTPGQGLQFLFEYFSETQRNKGNFPGRFSGRQFSNSRSEMNVSTLELGDSALYLCASSLFAGVTGELFFGEGSRLTVL.

The chain employs TRBV9 and TRBJ2-7, with 11 positions matching TRBD1. The CDR3 contains 15 residues. With V trimmed by 4 bases and J by 5 bases, 8 bases remained unmatched. CDR1 is SGDLS and CDR2 is YYNGEE in the germline V gene. CDR3 nucleotide sequence: TGTGCCAGCAGCCCTCTAACGGGACAGGGGGACGAGCAGTACTTC. This encodes CASSPLTGQGDEQYF.

The chain couples TRBV5-1 to TRBJ2-5; 7 bases line up with TRBD1. The J segment lost 4 bases and the V segment lost 4 bases, leaving 13 bases of the junction unmatched. The CDR3 is made up of 16 amino acids. CDR1 SGHRS and CDR2 YFSETQ come from the germline V gene. CDR3 sequence (DNA): TGCGCCAGCAGCAGCACAGGGGACGGTCTGGGAGAGACCCAGTACTTC. Its translation: CASSSTGDGLGETQYF.

This clone occurred a few times. The chain links TRBV18 to TRBJ1-5; TRBD1 might be the D (6 bases). This CDR3 comprises 16 residues. Germline CDR1 is KGHSH and CDR2 is LQKENI. Trimming took off 6 bases at V and 5 bases at J, with 20 bases between the two ends. CDR3 sequence: CASSQSNRDTYQPQHF. Written as DNA, the CDR3 is TGTGCCAGCTCGCAGAGCAACCGGGACACCTATCAGCCCCAGCATTTT.

The chain combines TRBV6-6 with TRBJ2-2; D remains ambiguous. The germline V gene encodes CDR1 MNHNY and CDR2 SVGAGI (reference sequence). This CDR3 contains 15 residues. The germline V and J ends were trimmed by 2 bases and 0 bases, with 7 bases remaining between them. CDR3 DNA sequence: TGTGCCAGCAGTTACAGGAAGACGAACACCGGGGAGCTGTTTTTT. Protein sequence: CASSYRKTNTGELFF.

This chain joins TRBV30 and TRBJ1-6; no clear D gene. V lost 0 bases and J lost 10, with 7 bases in between. The CDR3 sequence is 12 residues long. Per the germline V gene, CDR1 is GTSNPN and CDR2 is SVGIG (reference sequence). In DNA, the CDR3 is TGTGCCTGGAGTGTAGCGAGGTCACCCCTCCACTTT. It yields the protein CAWSVARSPLHF. Based on the CDR3 plus reference TRBV30 and TRBJ1-6, the full variable domain is SQTIHQWPATLVQPVGSPLSLECTVEGTSNPNLYWYRQAAGRGLQLLFYSVGIGQISSEVPQNLSASRPQDRQFILSSKKLLLSDSGFYLCAWSVARSPLHFGNGTRLTVT.

The gene calls are TRBV5-1 and TRBJ2-1; D possibly corresponds to TRBD2 (6 bases). The CDR3 length is 16 residues. Per germline, CDR1 SGHRS and CDR2 YFSETQ. V shed 3 bases and J shed 5 bases, with 18 bases lying between them. The CDR3 reads CASSWASSGANNEQFF. The CDR3 nucleotides are TGCGCCAGCAGCTGGGCCTCATCGGGAGCTAACAATGAGCAGTTCTTC.

This chain connects TRBV30 to TRBJ1-1; the match to TRBD1 covers 7 bases. The ends lost 1 base at V and 3 bases at J; junction bases unmatched: 8. Germline loops: CDR1 GTSNPN, CDR2 SVGIG (reference sequence). The CDR3 is 15 residues long. DNA for the CDR3: TGTGCCTGGAGTGAACAGGGGAGTACTGACACTGAAGCTTTCTTT. Translating it yields CAWSEQGSTDTEAFF.

CDR3 bases: TGTGCCAGCAGTTTCCCGGGCAATGAGCAGTTCTTC. Residues: CASSFPGNEQFF. The chain recombines TRBV27 with TRBJ2-1, with D unclear. The CDR3 covers 12 residues. V lost 3 bases, J lost 6 bases, and 6 bases lay in between. Looked up from germline, CDR1 is MNHEY and CDR2 is SMNVEV (reference sequence).

The chain recombines TRBV28 with TRBJ2-5, with D possibly being TRBD2 (5 bases). The V gene lost 6 bases and the J gene lost 4 bases, with 9 bases spanning the gap. CDR3 length equals 12 residues. Per germline, CDR1 MDHEN and CDR2 SYDVKM. The CDR3 here is CASRASGETQYF. CDR3 DNA sequence: TGTGCCAGCAGAGCAAGCGGAGAGACCCAGTACTTC.

The chain joins TRBV5-1 to TRBJ2-5; possibly TRBD2 for D (5 bases). The CDR3 contains 14 residues. Germline CDR1 reads SGHRS; CDR2 reads YFSETQ. Between the trimmed V and J ends, which lost 4 bases and 2 bases, there was a span of 12 bases. The chain's CDR3 is CASSNTGSQETQYF. CDR3 nucleotide sequence: TGCGCCAGCAGCAATACGGGGTCTCAAGAGACCCAGTACTTC.

This chain uses TRBV9 with TRBJ2-1; the D gene is possibly TRBD1 (5 bases). Germline CDR1 is SGDLS and CDR2 is YYNGEE. The CDR3 totals 12 residues. Deletions cut 3 bases from V and 7 bases from J, with 8 bases between. CDR3 in amino acids: CASSAGRNEQFF. For the CDR3, the DNA is TGTGCCAGCAGCGCAGGGCGGAATGAGCAGTTCTTC.

The chain joins TRBV5-1 to TRBJ1-4; D is unresolved. This CDR3 region has 16 residues. Germline V gene data show CDR1 as SGHRS and CDR2 as YFSETQ. V was pared by 0 bases and J by 0 bases, with 9 bases between. In nucleotides, the CDR3 is TGCGCCAGCAGCTTGGGTCCGGTTGCAACTAATGAAAAACTGTTTTTT. Its translation is CASSLGPVATNEKLFF.

The chain joins TRBV28 to TRBJ2-3; D possibly corresponds to TRBD2 (6 bases). The V and J ends lost 6 bases and 7 bases respectively, with 14 bases between them. The CDR3 sequence is 13 residues long. Germline V gene data show CDR1 as MDHEN and CDR2 as SYDVKM. The CDR3 DNA follows: TGTGCCAGCAGCTGGATAGGAGGGAATACGCAGTATTTT. As protein: CASSWIGGNTQYF.

The CDR3 sequence: CASSTQGTVSYEQYF. The CDR3 DNA follows: TGCGCCAGCAGCACCCAAGGGACAGTATCCTACGAGCAGTACTTC. The V and J genes are TRBV4-1 and TRBJ2-7, with 7 bases lining up with TRBD1. The trim removed 5 bases at V and 1 base at J, leaving 8 bases unmatched. The CDR3 has 15 amino acids. Germline V gene lookup returns CDR1 MGHRA and CDR2 YSYEKL.

The rearrangement joins TRBV6-6 to TRBJ2-1; no definite D call. The CDR3 consists of 14 residues. With 6 bases removed from V and 1 base from J, the gap between germline ends came to 10 bases. CDR1 is MNHNY, CDR2 SVGAGI, per germline (reference sequence). The CDR3 sequence is CASRSGQSYNEQFF. For the CDR3, the DNA is TGTGCCAGCAGGTCGGGTCAGTCCTACAATGAGCAGTTCTTC.

The V and J genes are TRBV19 and TRBJ1-2, with D possibly being TRBD1 (5 bases). There are 16 residues in the CDR3. Per the germline V gene, CDR1 is LNHDA and CDR2 is SQIVND (reference sequence). V lost 10 bases and J 3 bases, leaving 24 bases between the germline ends. The CDR3 DNA sequence: TGTGCCATCGCGACTACACCGGGACGGGGGTACTATGGCTACACCTTC. Its protein product is CAIATTPGRGYYGYTF.

V gene TRBV4-2 combines with J gene TRBJ2-1; 9 nucleotides agree with TRBD2. Trimming took 2 bases from V and 5 from J; bases not matched to a gene: 10. The CDR3 has 17 residues. Germline loops: CDR1 LGHNA, CDR2 YNFKEQ. The CDR3 region has the DNA TGTGCCAGCAGCCAAAAGCCCTTAGCGGGAGATAACAATGAGCAGTTCTTC. Its translation: CASSQKPLAGDNNEQFF.

The rearrangement joins TRBV6-5 to TRBJ2-7; 10 nucleotides agree with TRBD1. The CDR3 totals 15 residues. CDR1 is MNHEY and CDR2 is SVGAGI in the germline V gene. The ends lost 4 bases at V and 5 bases at J; junction bases unmatched: 8. In DNA, the CDR3 is TGTGCCAGCAGTTTCGGGACAGGGGCTATCAACGAGCAGTACTTC. The encoded protein is CASSFGTGAINEQYF.